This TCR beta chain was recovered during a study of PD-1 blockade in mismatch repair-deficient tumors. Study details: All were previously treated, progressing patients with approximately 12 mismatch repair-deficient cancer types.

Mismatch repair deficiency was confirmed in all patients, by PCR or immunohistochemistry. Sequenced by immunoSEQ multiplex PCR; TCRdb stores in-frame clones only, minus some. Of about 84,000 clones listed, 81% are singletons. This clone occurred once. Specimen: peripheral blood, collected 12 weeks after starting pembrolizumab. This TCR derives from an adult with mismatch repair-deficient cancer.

The CDR3 DNA reads TGTGCCTGGAGTGAGGACGATAACTATGGCTACACCTTC. Protein product: CAWSEDDNYGYTF. The rearrangement links TRBV30 to TRBJ1-2; D is unresolved. Trimming removed 1 base at V and 1 base at J, with 7 bases between. This CDR3 spans 13 amino acids. Germline V lookup: CDR1 GTSNPN, CDR2 SVGIG (reference sequence).